One and the same sample provided the 32 T cell receptor beta chains below, sequenced in a study of Graves' ophthalmopathy and Graves' hyperthyroidism. RNA transcripts were the template, and TCR beta CDR3 regions were amplified from them. Investigators did first-round RT-PCR with HTBI primers, then second-round multiplex PCR. TCRdb used MiXCR to reprocess the multiplex PCR reads, holding one entry per CDR3 protein. The table includes almost 750,000 distinct CDR3 sequences, 40% detected once. Sample: peripheral blood. The receptors shown here come from an adult man with Graves' ophthalmopathy.

The chain joins TRBV2 to TRBJ2-2, with TRBD2 matching over 8 bases. The length of the CDR3 is 16 residues. V lost 6 bases to trimming and J lost 4 bases; unmatched junction nucleotides: 10. Per germline, CDR1 SNHLY and CDR2 FYNNEI. In nucleotides, the CDR3 is TGTGCCAGCAGCCGTGACACTAGCGGAGGCACCGGGGAGCTGTTTTTT. Protein sequence: CASSRDTSGGTGELFF. The full variable domain, rest sourced from reference TRBV2 and TRBJ2-2, is EPEVTQTPSHQVTQMGQEVILRCVPISNHLYFYWYRQILGQKVEFLVSFYNNEISEKSEIFDDQFSVERPDGSNFTLKIRSTKLEDSAMYFCASSRDTSGGTGELFFGEGSRLTVL.

The table lists this clonotype with many counts. A junction boundary mismatches the germline segment, possibly from a read error. CDR3 region: CASSLSQGGNEQYF. CDR3 coding DNA: TGTGCTAGCAGCTTGTCGCAGGGGGGAAACGAGCAGTACTTC. The chain has TRBV7-7 and TRBJ2-7, with D perhaps TRBD1 (7 bases). The CDR3 sequence is 14 residues long. The germline V gene encodes CDR1 SSHAT and CDR2 FNYEAQ (reference sequence).

V is TRBV9 and J is TRBJ1-3; D uncertain. This CDR3 region has 17 residues. Germline V gene sequence: CDR1 SGDLS, CDR2 YYNGEE. Trimming cost V 0 bases and J 4 bases, with 17 bases left between them. CDR3 sequence (DNA): TGTGCCAGCAGCGTAGACCCAGTGGGTTTATCCGGAAACACCATATATTTT. Protein: CASSVDPVGLSGNTIYF.

The chain combines TRBV7-2 with TRBJ1-6; a possible D gene is TRBD1 (5 bases). V was shortened by 3 bases and J by 11 bases, with 11 bases between the two germline ends. The CDR3 length is 13 residues. In germline, CDR1 is SGHTA, CDR2 FQGNSA. The CDR3 region is CASSFLGEAPLHF. CDR3 DNA: TGTGCCAGCAGCTTCCTGGGGGAGGCACCCCTCCACTTT.

The chain joins TRBV7-9 to TRBJ2-5; 7 bases align to TRBD1. CDR3 length equals 15 residues. Trimming removed 5 bases from V and 5 bases from J; junction bases left unmatched: 11. CDR1 and CDR2 from the germline V gene are SEHNR and FQNEAQ (reference sequence). CDR3 sequence (DNA): TGTGCCAGCAGCCCCGGGCAGGGGGAAGAGGAGACCCAGTACTTC. It encodes CASSPGQGEEETQYF. Supplemented by reference TRBV7-9 and TRBJ2-5, the full variable domain reads DTGVSQNPRHKITKRGQNVTFRCDPISEHNRLYWYRQTLGQGPEFLTYFQNEAQLEKSRLLSDRFSAERPKGSFSTLEIQRTEQGDSAMYLCASSPGQGEEETQYFGPGTRLLVL.

The CDR3 reads CSASKQGLTTDTQYF. In nucleotides, the CDR3 is TGCAGTGCTAGCAAACAGGGATTAACCACAGATACGCAGTATTTT. The chain is built from TRBV20-1 and TRBJ2-3; TRBD1 might be the D (6 bases). The V gene lost 3 bases and the J gene lost 2 bases, with 15 bases spanning the gap. Per germline, CDR1 DFQATT and CDR2 SNEGSKA (reference sequence). The CDR3 has 15 amino acids.

Here the CDR3 DNA reads TGTGCCAGCAGTAGGAGGACAGGGCTGACCGAGCAGTACTTC. Its translation is CASSRRTGLTEQYF. V usage is TRBV25-1 and J usage is TRBJ2-7; 8 bases are shared with TRBD1. V shed 5 bases, J shed 6 bases, and the junction held 9 bases outside the gene matches. The CDR3 loop spans 14 amino acids. Germline loops: CDR1 MGHDK, CDR2 SYGVNS.

The rearrangement joins TRBV9 to TRBJ1-3, with D possibly matching TRBD1 (5 bases). The CDR3 loop spans 18 amino acids. The V end was cut by 0 bases, the J end by 0 bases, with 16 bases between. Germline-derived CDR1 and CDR2 are SGDLS and YYNGEE. In DNA form, the CDR3 reads TGTGCCAGCAGCGTAGCCGGCTGGGGGGGGGACTCTGGAAACACCATATATTTT. Its protein product is CASSVAGWGGDSGNTIYF. The whole variable domain, remainder taken from reference TRBV9 and TRBJ1-3, is DSGVTQTPKHLITATGQRVTLRCSPRSGDLSVYWYQQSLDQGLQFLIQYYNGEERAKGNILERFSAQQFPDLHSELNLSSLELGDSALYFCASSVAGWGGDSGNTIYFGEGSWLTVV.

This clonotype was counted a few times. This sequence joins TRBV5-1 and TRBJ2-5, with 8 bases identical to TRBD2. V was clipped by 0 bases and J by 4 bases; unmatched bases: 8. The CDR3 sequence is 16 residues long. The germline CDR1 and CDR2 sequences are SGHRS and YFSETQ. The CDR3 region is CASSLESSGGGETQYF. In DNA form, the CDR3 reads TGCGCCAGCAGCTTGGAGTCTTCGGGAGGGGGAGAGACCCAGTACTTC.

This rearrangement joins TRBV7-6 to TRBJ1-6, with 7 positions matching TRBD1. The V and J ends lost 4 bases and 7 bases, in that order; junction bases with no gene match: 13. Germline loops: CDR1 SGHVS, CDR2 FNYEAQ. The CDR3 totals 17 residues. CDR3 sequence (DNA): TGTGCCAGCAGCTATGCACGGGCCGGGACAGAAAATTCACCCCTCCACTTT. Its protein product is CASSYARAGTENSPLHF.

This clonotype came up a few times. In nucleotides, the CDR3 is TGTGCCAGCAGTTTGCGAACATATAGCAATCAGCCCCAGCATTTT. It codes for CASSLRTYSNQPQHF. The rearrangement joins TRBV12-3 or TRBV12-4 to TRBJ1-5; D is unclear. V was pared by 3 bases and J by 0 bases, with 9 bases between. This CDR3 comprises 15 residues.

The chain couples TRBV20-1 to TRBJ2-7, with no clear D. CDR3 length: 15 residues. CDR1 and CDR2 from the germline V gene are DFQATT and SNEGSKA (reference sequence). Between the trimmed V and J ends, which lost 0 bases and 0 bases, there was a span of 12 bases. CDR3 residues: CSARDRRRSSYEQYF. CDR3 DNA sequence: TGCAGTGCTAGAGATAGAAGACGGAGCTCCTACGAGCAGTACTTC.

The chain joins TRBV11-2 to TRBJ2-7, with unresolved D. CDR1 is SGHAT and CDR2 is FQNNGV in the germline V gene. The CDR3 extends over 13 amino acids. The V end was cut by 3 bases, the J end by 3 bases, with 9 bases between. CDR3 DNA sequence: TGTGCCAGCAGCTTGGGATTATACTACGAGCAGTACTTC. Residues: CASSLGLYYEQYF.

The rearrangement joins TRBV25-1 to TRBJ2-3, with D uncertain. The CDR3 consists of 15 residues. Trimming pared 4 bases from V and 0 bases from J, leaving 11 bases between. Germline lookup yields CDR1 MGHDK and CDR2 SYGVNS. CDR3 sequence: CASSGSAASTDTQYF. The CDR3, as DNA: TGTGCCAGCAGTGGCTCGGCAGCTAGCACAGATACGCAGTATTTT.

The sample holds a few counts of this clonotype. V gene TRBV5-1 combines with J gene TRBJ1-1; no definite D call. Germline CDR1 SGHRS, CDR2 YFSETQ. V was trimmed by 3 bases and J by 1 base, leaving 10 bases between them. The CDR3 spans 14 residues. CDR3 sequence: CASSSYPGNTEAFF. The CDR3 nucleotides are TGCGCCAGCAGCTCGTATCCGGGGAACACTGAAGCTTTCTTT.

In its sample, this clonotype was seen many times. The rearrangement uses TRBV2 and TRBJ1-3; D is uncertain. Germline V gives CDR1 SNHLY, CDR2 FYNNEI. The CDR3 consists of 13 residues. The V end lost 7 bases, the J end lost 4 bases, and 11 bases lay between the germline ends. In DNA form, the CDR3 reads TGTGCCAGCAAAGAGGGAAAGGGAAACACCATATATTTT. It specifies CASKEGKGNTIYF.

In its sample, this clonotype was seen a few times. The rearrangement links TRBV7-9 to TRBJ2-7, with TRBD2 matching 9 bases. This CDR3 has 15 residues. Looked up from germline, CDR1 is SEHNR and CDR2 is FQNEAQ (reference sequence). Germline trimming cut 6 bases from V and 2 bases from J; bases unmatched to any gene: 8. The CDR3 DNA sequence: TGTGCCAGCAGTTACCGACTAGCGGAGACCTACGAGCAGTACTTC. Protein product: CASSYRLAETYEQYF.

The chain employs TRBV20-1 and TRBJ2-7; TRBD2 matches 9 bases. This CDR3 region has 14 residues. The germline gives CDR1 DFQATT, CDR2 SNEGSKA (reference sequence). The CDR3 is CGILGGLASYEQYF. CDR3 coding DNA: TGCGGAATACTTGGGGGACTAGCATCCTACGAGCAGTACTTC.

In its sample, this clonotype was seen once. The V call is TRBV7-9, the J call TRBJ2-7; either TRBD1 or TRBD2 may supply D (5 bases each). Trimming left V 3 bases short and J 6 bases short, with 15 bases between. CDR3 length equals 14 residues. Germline V lookup: CDR1 SEHNR, CDR2 FQNEAQ (reference sequence). CDR3 residues: CASSFEGTLSEQYF. The CDR3 DNA sequence: TGTGCCAGCAGCTTTGAGGGGACGCTCTCCGAGCAGTACTTC.

Concerning this clonotype: Just one base apart from a much larger clone, this may be a read error. This chain joins TRBV7-3 and TRBJ1-1; no clear D. This CDR3 has 15 residues. V lost 5 bases, J lost 1 base, and 14 bases lay in between. Germline CDR1 reads SGHTA; CDR2 reads FQGTGA. CDR3 loop: CASSVVWQRNTEAFF. The CDR3 coding sequence is TGTGCCAGCAGCGTAGTCTGGCAGAGGAACACTGAAGCTTTCTTT.

This clonotype was recorded a few times. In DNA form, the CDR3 reads TGTGCCAGCAGCCAAGGCCAGGTTGCTGAAGCTTTCTTT. This codes for CASSQGQVAEAFF. J is TRBJ1-1 and V is TRBV25-1, with D unclear. Trimming removed 6 bases at V and 6 bases at J, with 14 bases between. This CDR3 spans 13 amino acids. Germline-derived CDR1 and CDR2 are MGHDK and SYGVNS.

For this clonotype: This sequence may be a read error, since a much larger clone differs from it by one base. Lacking the conserved final phenylalanine or tryptophan, this CDR3 likely reflects a read error. This chain joins TRBV2 and TRBJ2-7, with D unresolved. The CDR3 spans 13 residues. Germline loops: CDR1 SNHLY, CDR2 FYNNEI. Trimming shortened V by 5 bases and J by 3 bases, and 11 bases separated the two germline ends. The CDR3: CASSPPRHYEQYL. As DNA, the CDR3 is TGTGCCAGCAGTCCCCCACGACACTACGAGCAGTACCTC.

The table lists this clonotype with a few counts. This chain connects TRBV4-2 to TRBJ2-7; 8 nucleotides match TRBD1. The CDR3 extends over 15 amino acids. J was trimmed by 2 bases and V by 6 bases; bases with no gene match: 9. Germline V gene lookup returns CDR1 LGHNA and CDR2 YNFKEQ. The CDR3 DNA follows: TGTGCCAGCAGTCGACTGGGACAGGAGACCTACGAGCAGTACTTC. The encoded protein is CASSRLGQETYEQYF.

The chain couples TRBV15 to TRBJ1-2; D gene ambiguous. Germline V gene sequence: CDR1 LNHNV, CDR2 YYDKDF (reference sequence). The CDR3 runs to 11 residues. The germline V and J ends were trimmed by 10 bases and 2 bases, with 8 bases remaining between them. The CDR3: CASERNYGYTF. The CDR3 DNA is TGTGCCAGCGAGCGAAACTATGGCTACACCTTC.

This clonotype showed up many times. The V call is TRBV19, the J call TRBJ2-7, with a tentative D call TRBD1 (6 bases). The germline V gene encodes CDR1 LNHDA and CDR2 SQIVND (reference sequence). The CDR3 totals 14 residues. Trimming pared 8 bases from V and 1 base from J, leaving 15 bases between. This CDR3 is CASRPGQSSYEQYF. CDR3 DNA: TGTGCCAGTCGCCCCGGACAGTCGTCCTACGAGCAGTACTTC.

This clonotype was found many times. The chain is built from TRBV20-1 and TRBJ2-7; no firm D call. Germline CDR1 reads DFQATT; CDR2 reads SNEGSKA (reference sequence). V lost 3 bases and J lost 2, with 20 bases in between. This CDR3 contains 16 residues. CDR3 sequence reads: CSASVLRGGSTYEQYF. The CDR3 DNA is TGCAGTGCTAGTGTCTTGCGTGGCGGTTCCACCTACGAGCAGTACTTC.

The chain employs TRBV7-2 and TRBJ2-2, with 11 bases identical to TRBD1. The V and J ends lost 6 bases and 7 bases, in that order; junction bases with no gene match: 7. The CDR3 sequence is 15 residues long. Per germline, CDR1 SGHTA and CDR2 FQGNSA. The CDR3: CASRSWTGGNGELFF. The CDR3 nucleotides read TGTGCCAGCAGATCGTGGACAGGGGGCAACGGGGAGCTGTTTTTT.

The chain is built from TRBV20-1 and TRBJ1-5; D gene unclear. CDR1 and CDR2 from the germline V gene are DFQATT and SNEGSKA (reference sequence). The length of the CDR3 is 12 residues. V lost 6 bases and J 2 bases, leaving 8 bases between the germline ends. The CDR3 loop is CSAGMGNQPQHF. CDR3 nucleotide sequence: TGCAGTGCAGGGATGGGCAATCAGCCCCAGCATTTT.

This clonotype was counted only a few times. The V call is TRBV20-1, the J call TRBJ2-7; 11 bases are shared with TRBD2. This CDR3 has 14 amino acids. J gave up 3 bases and V 5 bases, and 6 bases lay outside the gene matches. Germline V gene lookup returns CDR1 DFQATT and CDR2 SNEGSKA (reference sequence). CDR3 in amino acids: CSAHTSGSFYEQYF. In nucleotides, the CDR3 is TGCAGTGCTCACACTAGCGGGAGTTTCTACGAGCAGTACTTC.

The gene calls are TRBV11-2 and TRBJ1-4; weak D call: TRBD1 (6 bases). Germline CDR1 SGHAT, CDR2 FQNNGV. The CDR3 totals 14 residues. Trimming shortened V by 8 bases and J by 8 bases, and 18 bases separated the two germline ends. The CDR3, as DNA: TGTGCCAGCGCACAGGGAGCCCTGGGAGAAAAACTGTTTTTT. Translated, it gives CASAQGALGEKLFF.

The chain employs TRBV11-2 and TRBJ1-1; 7 positions match TRBD1. The ends lost 5 bases at V and 4 bases at J; junction bases unmatched: 10. CDR3 length: 15 residues. The germline V gene encodes CDR1 SGHAT and CDR2 FQNNGV. The CDR3 region is CASSPARQGGTEAFF. In nucleotides, the CDR3 is TGTGCCAGCAGCCCTGCCCGACAGGGAGGCACTGAAGCTTTCTTT.

About this clonotype itself: A much bigger clone sits one base away, suggesting this may be a read error. This chain uses TRBV10-3 with TRBJ2-7; 8 bases are shared with TRBD2. The CDR3 runs 16 residues. The germline gives CDR1 ENHRY, CDR2 SYGVKD. The CDR3 spells CASSRRELAVSYEQYF. As DNA, the CDR3 is TGTGCCAGCAGTCGACGGGAACTAGCGGTATCCTACGAGCAGTACTTC.